The 13 T cell receptor beta chains presented below share a single source sample, sequenced in a study of HIV-infected patients and healthy controls. TCRdb independently ran MiXCR on the 5' RACE reads; one entry per CDR3 protein. Seen here are approximately 67,000 distinct CDR3 sequences, about a sixth observed once, and the top ten hold 5.5% to 7%. The sequencing input was CD4+ T cells from blood. All receptors derive from a human donor in good health.

The rearrangement joins TRBV20-1 to TRBJ2-3, with D possibly being TRBD2 (6 bases). The V end lost 6 bases, the J end lost 0 bases, and 16 bases lay between the germline ends. The CDR3 has 15 amino acids. In germline, CDR1 is DFQATT, CDR2 SNEGSKA (reference sequence). In DNA, the CDR3 is TGCAGTGCCGTGGCGGGGCGCGAGAGCACAGATACGCAGTATTTT. It codes for CSAVAGRESTDTQYF.

This clonotype was recorded at least ten times. The chain uses TRBV11-2 and TRBJ2-5, with 9 bases fitting TRBD2. This CDR3 has 16 residues. The ends lost 4 bases at V and 5 bases at J; junction bases unmatched: 11. Germline CDR1 reads SGHAT; CDR2 reads FQNNGV. CDR3 in DNA: TGTGCCAGCAGCTACTTTTGGGCTAGCGGGATGGAGACCCAGTACTTC. Translated: CASSYFWASGMETQYF. Full variable domain (outside the CDR3, taken from reference TRBV11-2 and TRBJ2-5): EAGVAQSPRYKIIEKRQSVAFWCNPISGHATLYWYQQILGQGPKLLIQFQNNGVVDDSQLPKDRFSAERLKGVDSTLKIQPAKLEDSAVYLCASSYFWASGMETQYFGPGTRLLVL.

The chain has TRBV12-3 or TRBV12-4 and TRBJ2-7; TRBD1 matches at 8 bases. CDR3 length: 14 amino acids. V lost 1 base, J lost 3 bases, and 2 bases stayed unmatched. The CDR3 is CASSLGQGLYEQYF. The CDR3 nucleotides are TGTGCCAGCAGTTTAGGACAGGGGCTCTACGAGCAGTACTTC.

This clonotype was found many times. The chain carries TRBV20-1 and TRBJ2-1, with TRBD1 as a possible D gene (5 bases). V shed 1 base and J shed 2 bases, with 9 bases lying between them. The CDR3 has 14 residues. Germline assignment: CDR1 DFQATT and CDR2 SNEGSKA (reference sequence). The DNA for the CDR3 is TGCAGTGCTAGAGGGGGCAGGGCCTACAATGAGCAGTTCTTC. Its translation is CSARGGRAYNEQFF.

This clonotype was detected only a few times. The CDR3 DNA sequence: TGTGCCAGCAGTTTGAGGCAGGGTTCCTACGAGCAGTACTTC. It encodes CASSLRQGSYEQYF. V gene TRBV28 combines with J gene TRBJ2-7; D perhaps matches TRBD1 (5 bases). V was pared by 3 bases and J by 1 base, with 10 bases between. The V gene's germline CDR1 is MDHEN and CDR2 SYDVKM. The CDR3 consists of 14 residues.

In this sample, this clonotype turned up a few times. The chain is built from TRBV14 and TRBJ2-4; TRBD1 aligns across 7 bases. The V gene's germline CDR1 is SGHDN and CDR2 FVKESK. V lost 0 bases and J lost 7; bases outside the gene matches: 9. The length of the CDR3 is 16 residues. CDR3 protein: CASSQDIIQGRNIQYF. The CDR3 DNA reads as TGTGCCAGCAGCCAAGATATAATACAGGGGCGGAACATTCAGTACTTC.

This clonotype was observed a handful of times. The rearrangement joins TRBV7-2 to TRBJ2-5, with D unresolved. This CDR3 is built from 16 residues. Germline V gene data show CDR1 as SGHTA and CDR2 as FQGNSA. V dropped 2 bases and J dropped 2 bases, with 15 bases sitting between them. CDR3 sequence (DNA): TGTGCCAGCAGCTTATTGTTCGGTCGGATGCAAGAGACCCAGTACTTC. Amino acids: CASSLLFGRMQETQYF.

This clonotype was recorded at least ten times. The chain couples TRBV14 to TRBJ2-5; D remains unclear. The germline CDR1 and CDR2 sequences are SGHDN and FVKESK. The V gene lost 8 bases and the J gene lost 1 base, with 14 bases spanning the gap. The CDR3 runs to 14 residues. This CDR3 reads CASSEWRSQETQYF. The DNA of the CDR3 is TGTGCCAGCTCGGAGTGGAGAAGCCAAGAGACCCAGTACTTC.

Many counts were recorded for this clonotype. The chain has TRBV5-1 and TRBJ2-7, with 9 nucleotides matching TRBD1. Germline V gene sequence: CDR1 SGHRS, CDR2 YFSETQ. The length of the CDR3 is 15 residues. J was trimmed by 5 bases and V by 0 bases; bases with no gene match: 6. CDR3 sequence: CASSLVTGGRDEQYF. CDR3 coding DNA: TGCGCCAGCAGCTTGGTTACAGGGGGCAGGGACGAGCAGTACTTC.

This clonotype was picked up many times. V is TRBV29-1 and J is TRBJ1-4; tentatively, D is TRBD1 (5 bases). Germline CDR1 SQVTM, CDR2 ANQGSEA. This CDR3 is 12 amino acids long. V was clipped by 8 bases and J by 8 bases, with 15 bases between them. The CDR3 nucleotides are TGCAGCAAGGTGGGGCTTGGGGAAAAACTGTTTTTT. Amino acid sequence: CSKVGLGEKLFF.

V usage is TRBV4-3 and J usage is TRBJ1-3; D not certain. V was shortened by 1 base and J by 3 bases, with 4 bases between the two germline ends. The CDR3 is 13 amino acids. Looked up from germline, CDR1 is LGHNA and CDR2 is YSLEER. This CDR3 reads CASSQALGNTIYF. DNA of the CDR3: TGCGCCAGCAGCCAAGCCCTTGGAAACACCATATATTTT.

This clonotype was recorded at least ten times. The chain is built from TRBV12-3 or TRBV12-4 and TRBJ1-1, with D tentatively TRBD1 (5 bases). Trimming removed 6 bases from V and 1 base from J, with 15 bases in between. The CDR3 consists of 15 residues. The CDR3 here is CASSRERTQNTEAFF. The CDR3 DNA is TGTGCCAGCAGCCGAGAAAGGACACAGAACACTGAAGCTTTCTTT.

This clonotype has just a few counts. The chain is built from TRBV6-1 and TRBJ1-1; D uncertain. The CDR3 contains 17 residues. Between the trimmed V and J ends, which lost 0 bases and 1 base, there was a span of 15 bases. The germline CDR1 and CDR2 sequences are MNHNS and SASEGT. The CDR3 spells CASSEARRRGRNTEAFF. CDR3 coding DNA: TGTGCCAGCAGTGAAGCTAGGAGAAGAGGCCGGAACACTGAAGCTTTCTTT.